This T cell receptor beta chain stems from a study of CD8 T cells in Susac syndrome. RNA, at about 0.45 to 1 ug, was reverse transcribed with random hexamers. Amplification of TCR beta CDR3 spanned 54 Vbeta and 13 Jbeta via immunoSEQ multiplex PCR. TCRdb re-called the immunoSEQ multiplex PCR reads with MiXCR, one entry per CDR3 protein. The sample yields under 200,000 distinct CDR3 sequences, about 92% seen once. CDR1 SGHRS and CDR2 YFSETQ come from the germline V gene. The length of the CDR3 is 15 residues. With 4 bases removed from V and 4 bases from J, the gap between germline ends came to 14 bases.

Sequenced sample: CD4+ T cells from PBMCs. This sequence joins TRBV5-1 and TRBJ1-4; TRBD1 is a possible D gene (6 bases). This clonotype was obtained from a human donor in good health. The CDR3 loop reads CASSAGQPVNEKLFF. CDR3 coding DNA: TGCGCCAGCAGCGCCGGACAGCCCGTTAATGAAAAACTGTTTTTT. Full variable domain (outside the CDR3, taken from reference TRBV5-1 and TRBJ1-4): KAGVTQTPRYLIKTRGQQVTLSCSPISGHRSVSWYQQTPGQGLQFLFEYFSETQRNKGNFPGRFSGRQFSNSRSEMNVSTLELGDSALYLCASSAGQPVNEKLFFGSGTQLSVL.